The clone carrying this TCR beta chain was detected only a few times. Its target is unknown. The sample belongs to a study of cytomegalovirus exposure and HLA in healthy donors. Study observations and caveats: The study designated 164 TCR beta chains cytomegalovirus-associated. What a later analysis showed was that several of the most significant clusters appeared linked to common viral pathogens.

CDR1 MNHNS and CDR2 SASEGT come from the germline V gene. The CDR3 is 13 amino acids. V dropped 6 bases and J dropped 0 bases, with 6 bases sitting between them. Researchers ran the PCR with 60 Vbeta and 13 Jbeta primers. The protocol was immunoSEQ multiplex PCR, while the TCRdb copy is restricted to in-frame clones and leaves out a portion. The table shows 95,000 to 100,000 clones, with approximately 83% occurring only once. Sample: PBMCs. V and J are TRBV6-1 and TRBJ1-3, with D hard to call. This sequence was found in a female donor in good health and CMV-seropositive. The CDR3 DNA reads TGTGCCAGCAGGCAGTTCTCTGGAAACACCATATATTTT. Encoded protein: CASRQFSGNTIYF.